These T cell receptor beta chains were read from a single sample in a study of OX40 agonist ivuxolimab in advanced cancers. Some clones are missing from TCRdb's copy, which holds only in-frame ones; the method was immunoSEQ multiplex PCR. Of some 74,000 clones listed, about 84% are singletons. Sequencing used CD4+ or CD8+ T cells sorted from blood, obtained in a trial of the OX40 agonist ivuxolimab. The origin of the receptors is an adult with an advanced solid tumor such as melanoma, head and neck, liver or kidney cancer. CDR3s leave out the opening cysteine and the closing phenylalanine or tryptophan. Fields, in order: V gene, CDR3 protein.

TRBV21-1	ASNLTSGRALSNEQF
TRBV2	ASSWDPQGEQF
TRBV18	ASSPLGRDEQF
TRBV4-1	ASSQASRLRMNTEAF
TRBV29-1	SVAGLAGGPVTGELF
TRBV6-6	ASSYTTVGGYGYT
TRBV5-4	ASSAGGDLYGYT
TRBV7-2	ASSFQDTQY
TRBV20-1	SAPGDTEAF
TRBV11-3	ASSHTGTPSSQY